The present T cell receptor beta chain was sequenced within a study of OX40 agonist ivuxolimab in advanced cancers. The CDR3 loop spans 12 amino acids. Germline V gene lookup returns CDR1 SGHTA and CDR2 FQGNSA. The ends were cut back, 7 bases at V and 5 bases at J, with 8 bases in the middle. This clone turned up a few times. Antigen unknown. The protocol was immunoSEQ multiplex PCR, while the TCRdb copy is restricted to in-frame clones and leaves out a portion. The sample includes roughly 60,000 clones, around 86% seen only once; the top ten take around 1%. Study conclusions and caveats: There were also nonresponders showing low normalized T-cell clonal expansion.

Sequences were derived from CD4+ or CD8+ T cells sorted from blood, sampled in a trial of the OX40 agonist ivuxolimab. The source of this sequence is an adult with an advanced solid tumor such as melanoma, head and neck, liver or kidney cancer. The rearrangement uses TRBV7-2 and TRBJ2-2, with D maybe TRBD2 (6 bases). The CDR3: CASTSDTGELFF. CDR3 coding DNA: TGTGCCAGCACTAGCGATACCGGGGAGCTGTTTTTT.